This entry concerns a single T cell receptor beta chain. The germline V gene has CDR1 SGDLS and CDR2 YYNGEE. CDR3 length equals 15 residues. V shed 0 bases and J shed 0 bases, with 7 bases lying between them. The assay was immunoSEQ multiplex PCR, and TCRdb's table has in-frame clones only and misses some. Of around 160,000 clones listed, roughly 89% were seen once; the top ten hold 5.8%. The data were obtained in a study of blood T cell repertoires in COVID-19. Overall study: Researchers got acute and convalescent COVID-19 samples from the United States, Italy and Spain. Sources were T cells, B-cell-depleted T cells, or PBMCs; the material itself was cDNA or gDNA.

Self-reported history from a screening survey and questionnaire set each donor's cohort. It was within 2 weeks before study entry that exposed participants met a COVID-19 case. The chain joins TRBV9 to TRBJ1-3; D remains ambiguous. The sequence derives from a woman between 45 and 65 years old who had been exposed to COVID-19. Sequences were obtained from PBMCs or T cells enriched from blood (not recorded which). As DNA, the CDR3 is TGTGCCAGCAGCGTAGAACCGAGCTCTGGAAACACCATATATTTT. Its protein product is CASSVEPSSGNTIYF.